This TCR beta chain was documented in a study of blood T cell repertoires in COVID-19 (TCRdb year 2020). Background on the whole study: Samples covering the acute and convalescent phases of COVID-19 were provided by collaborators in the United States, Italy and Spain. Subjects who had been exposed to COVID-19, were actively infected with it, or had recovered from it provided the deeply sampled blood TCRbeta repertoires that made up the dataset. Where available, HLA class I and class II types were obtained from metadata supplied by the sample provider rather than from assay-based typing. The samples were drawn from the first 160 participants of the ongoing ImmuneRACE study and from under 1,500 subjects provided by 6 global collaborators. The material from the prospective study consisted of cDNA or gDNA derived from T cells, B-cell-depleted T cells, or PBMCs. A freely available public database, intended as a resource for researchers studying the immune response to SARS-CoV-2, is where the repertoires were released. Sample metadata almost always included a de-identified subject ID, COVID-19 status, age in years and sex.

Collaborating institutions collected whole blood in K2EDTA tubes following their own protocols. For TCRbeta analysis, collaborators shipped samples in one of three forms: frozen whole blood, isolated PBMCs, or DNA extracted from either of those sample types. TCRbeta CDR3 regions were amplified from genomic DNA by means of the immunoSEQ Assay, a bias-controlled multiplex PCR. Under the source paper's analysis protocol: Nucleated cell counts per sample were estimated from amplification of reference gene primers within the assay. To quantify the absolute abundance of each unique TCRbeta CDR3 rearrangement, sequence reads were collapsed and filtered. For each sample, productive Simpson clonality was calculated as the square root of Simpson's diversity index across productive rearrangements. TCRdb mirrors the immuneACCESS table, restricted to in-frame sequences. Some clones are absent from its copies; in checked studies, under half trace to an unresolved V gene, and the reason for the others is unknown. V, J and clone size are those of that table, while D and trimming were read from the DNA. The table for this sample lists approximately 280,000 clones; approximately 85% of them were counted only once. The ten largest clones take up roughly 9.1% of the sample.

This clone showed up just a few times. Which antigen it targets is not known. Base-call qualities are not available, and no considerably larger clone is one nucleotide away. CDR3 length: 16 amino acids, cysteine to phenylalanine. Only the CDR3 portion is preserved as DNA: 48 bases, with reading frame beginning at the first base. Per the germline V gene, SNHLY is the CDR1 and FYNNEI is the CDR2. Trimming takes 0 bases from V and 5 bases from J, and the germline ends sit 14 bases apart. General conclusions and limits of the study: The amount of clinical and demographic metadata varied by source and participant and was provided uncurated.

The chain was built from TRBV2 and TRBJ1-5; TRBD1 could be the D gene, as 5 bases match. This receptor was identified in a man aged 18 to 29 with active or convalescent COVID-19. The sample was peripheral blood. The CDR3 is CASSEALTGSHQPQHF. At the DNA level, the sequence is TGTGCCAGCAGTGAAGCCCTTACAGGTTCGCATCAGCCCCAGCATTTT.